A single sample gave rise to the 14 T cell receptor beta chains below, sequenced in a study of T cells in Graves' hyperthyroidism and ophthalmopathy. There were TCR beta CDR3 regions amplified from RNA transcripts. Initially, a first-round RT-PCR of the TCR CDR3 employed the HTBI primer set. TCRdb re-called the multiplex PCR reads with MiXCR, one entry per CDR3 protein. The top ten clones hold about 45% of a sample with 560,000 or so distinct CDR3 sequences, just under 20% of them seen once. Source material: blood. The receptors originated from a middle-aged man with Graves' ophthalmopathy.

This rearrangement joins TRBV11-3 to TRBJ2-7; D possibly corresponds to TRBD2 (5 bases). CDR1 and CDR2 (germline): SGHNT, YENEEA. V was shortened by 1 base and J by 7 bases, with 14 bases between the two germline ends. The CDR3 extends over 14 amino acids. This CDR3 is CASSLGGQLGEQYF. The CDR3, as DNA: TGTGCCAGCAGCTTAGGAGGGCAACTCGGGGAGCAGTACTTC.

The chain carries TRBV6-2 or TRBV6-3 and TRBJ2-5, with 7 bases aligning to TRBD2. This CDR3 is built from 14 residues. V gave up 6 bases and J gave up 4 bases; unmatched junction bases: 8. Germline V lookup: CDR1 MNHEY, CDR2 SVGEGT. The CDR3 loop is CASRPGLVGETQYF. For the CDR3, the DNA is TGTGCCAGCAGGCCAGGACTAGTAGGAGAGACCCAGTACTTC.

This chain uses TRBV19 with TRBJ1-1; 7 bases agree with TRBD1. V shed 5 bases, J shed 4 bases, and the junction held 7 bases outside the gene matches. The germline V gene has CDR1 LNHDA and CDR2 SQIVND (reference sequence). This CDR3 spans 14 amino acids. CDR3 in amino acids: CASSVQGLGTEAFF. For the CDR3, the DNA is TGTGCCAGTAGTGTACAGGGGTTAGGCACTGAAGCTTTCTTT.

This clonotype was counted only a few times. The chain combines TRBV5-6 with TRBJ1-6, with 10 nucleotides matching TRBD1. Unmatched junction bases numbered 4, after V lost 0 bases and J lost 10 bases. The CDR3 extends over 15 amino acids. The V gene's germline CDR1 is SGHDT and CDR2 YYEEEE. The CDR3 DNA reads TGTGCCAGCAGCTTGGACGACAGGGGGCGGTCACCCCTCCACTTT. Its translation is CASSLDDRGRSPLHF.

The chain recombines TRBV5-1 with TRBJ2-7, with 10 bases lining up with TRBD2. The germline gives CDR1 SGHRS, CDR2 YFSETQ. CDR3 size: 16 residues. Trimming removed 0 bases from V and 7 bases from J; junction bases left unmatched: 10. The CDR3 spells CASSLESGRALREQYF. The CDR3 nucleotides read TGCGCCAGCAGCTTGGAAAGCGGGAGGGCCTTGCGGGAGCAGTACTTC.

This clonotype was seen at least ten times. The V gene is TRBV11-2, the J gene TRBJ2-7; D is undetermined. The CDR3 covers 14 residues. Germline CDR1 and CDR2: SGHAT and FQNNGV. V was pared by 1 base and J by 3 bases, with 10 bases between. The CDR3 reads CASSLGVMGYEQYF. CDR3 coding DNA: TGTGCCAGCAGCTTAGGGGTAATGGGCTACGAGCAGTACTTC.

The V gene is TRBV28, the J gene TRBJ2-2, with D tentatively TRBD1 (6 bases). This CDR3 is 18 amino acids long. CDR1 is MDHEN, CDR2 SYDVKM, per germline. The germline V and J ends were trimmed by 1 base and 1 base, with 16 bases remaining between them. This CDR3 reads CASSLFPPRGGNTGELFF. CDR3 nucleotides: TGTGCCAGCAGTTTATTCCCCCCCCGAGGGGGGAACACCGGGGAGCTGTTTTTT.

This clonotype was observed a few times. This chain joins TRBV2 and TRBJ2-3; 10 bases line up with TRBD2. From germline, CDR1 is SNHLY and CDR2 FYNNEI. Losses at the gene ends were 6 bases for V and 9 bases for J; bases not matched to a gene: 15. The CDR3 is made up of 16 amino acids. The CDR3 region has the DNA TGTGCCAGCAGCGTGCGGGGTAGCGGGGGGCCAGGGACGCAGTATTTT. Its translation: CASSVRGSGGPGTQYF.

The chain has TRBV7-6 and TRBJ2-5, with 7 positions matching TRBD1. Germline CDR1 reads SGHVS; CDR2 reads FNYEAQ. Trimming cost V 5 bases and J 1 base; bases outside gene matches: 13. This CDR3 spans 17 amino acids. DNA for the CDR3: TGTGCCAGCAGCCCCACACGACAGGGAAACTTCCAAGAGACCCAGTACTTC. As protein: CASSPTRQGNFQETQYF.

This clonotype was recorded at least ten times. The V gene is TRBV28, the J gene TRBJ1-1, with D maybe TRBD1 (5 bases). Germline lookup yields CDR1 MDHEN and CDR2 SYDVKM. V lost 2 bases and J lost 5, with 15 bases in between. The CDR3 consists of 15 residues. The CDR3 nucleotides read TGTGCCAGCAGTTTAATTCAGGGAATGGGAACTGAAGCTTTCTTT. It encodes CASSLIQGMGTEAFF.

The CDR3 sequence is CASSGEQGTTYGYTF. CDR3 nucleotide sequence: TGTGCCAGCAGTGGAGAACAGGGGACGACCTATGGCTACACCTTC. The chain carries TRBV6-1 and TRBJ1-2; 7 nucleotides match TRBD1. In germline, CDR1 is MNHNS, CDR2 SASEGT. V dropped 4 bases and J dropped 4; count of bases not matched to a gene: 9. The CDR3 spans 15 residues.

This clonotype has only a few counts. A much larger clone differs from this one at a single base, so this may be a read error. The chain has TRBV6-2 or TRBV6-3 and TRBJ2-1, with a weak D call TRBD2 (5 bases). The germline V gene has CDR1 MNHEY and CDR2 SVGEGT. This CDR3 is built from 15 residues. The CDR3 sequence: CASSYASGSCNEQFF. The CDR3 DNA is TGTGCCAGCAGTTACGCGTCGGGGTCCTGCAATGAGCAGTTCTTC.

There are a few counts of this clonotype. The chain joins TRBV7-9 to TRBJ1-2; D is ambiguous. This CDR3 contains 8 residues. The V and J ends lost 11 bases and 6 bases respectively, with 4 bases between them. The germline V gene has CDR1 SEHNR and CDR2 FQNEAQ (reference sequence). Here the CDR3 DNA reads TGTGCCGGCGATGGCTACACCTTC. It specifies CAGDGYTF.

DNA of the CDR3: TGTGCCAGCAGCTCTCGTTTCACCGGGGAGCTGTTTTTT. Protein: CASSSRFTGELFF. J is TRBJ2-2 and V is TRBV13, with no clear D. Trimming cost V 4 bases and J 4 bases, with 7 bases left between them. The CDR3 runs 13 residues. In germline, CDR1 is PRHDT, CDR2 FYEKMQ (reference sequence). Combining the CDR3 with reference TRBV13 and TRBJ2-2 gives the whole variable domain AAGVIQSPRHLIKEKRETATLKCYPIPRHDTVYWYQQGPGQDPQFLISFYEKMQSDKGSIPDRFSAQQFSDYHSELNMSSLELGDSALYFCASSSRFTGELFFGEGSRLTVL.